The 27 T cell receptor beta chains given below trace back to one sample, sequenced in a study of shared clonotypes between healthy human individuals. This table comes from immunoSEQ multiplex PCR, and its TCRdb copy is limited to in-frame clones, with some not included. The sample lists millions of clones, approximately 95% seen once, with 0.39% in the top ten. The sequencing input was naive CD4+ T cells from PBMCs. Subset in this sample: CD45RA+ positively selected. The source of these receptors is a man between 18 and 29 years old in good health. Some clones in this sample may be carry-over from other donors' samples.

The genes are TRBV21-1 and TRBJ2-7; the table's D call, TRBD2, was not checked against the DNA. TRBV21-1 is deemed a pseudogene. This CDR3 has 20 residues. In DNA, the CDR3 is TGTGCCAGCAGCACCGTGATAAAACATACTACCTACGATTGGGCCTACGAGCAGTACTTC. Translated: CASSTVIKHTTYDWAYEQYF.

The chain recombines TRBV6-1 with TRBJ1-1; D remains unclear. Germline lookup yields CDR1 MNHNS and CDR2 SASEGT. This CDR3 region has 13 residues. The ends were cut back, 2 bases at V and 5 bases at J, with 9 bases in the middle. CDR3 protein: CASSESQRTEAFF. In nucleotides, the CDR3 is TGTGCCAGCAGTGAAAGCCAGCGTACTGAAGCTTTCTTT.

V is TRBV7-2 and J is TRBJ2-7; possible D gene TRBD2, 10 bases. Per germline, CDR1 SGHTA and CDR2 FQGNSA. The CDR3 runs 17 residues. The V end lost 5 bases, the J end lost 3 bases, and 23 bases lay between the germline ends. The CDR3 DNA follows: TGTGCCAGCAGCCAACAGGGGGCGAGCGGGAGGGGCTACGAGCAGTACTTC. Amino acid sequence: CASSQQGASGRGYEQYF.

CDR3 nucleotides: TGTGCCAGCTCACCCTTGGACGGGGCCCTAGAGACCCAGTACTTC. It specifies CASSPLDGALETQYF. The chain recombines TRBV18 with TRBJ2-5; D is perhaps TRBD1 or TRBD2 (5 bases each). Germline V gives CDR1 KGHSH, CDR2 LQKENI. This CDR3 has 15 residues. Trimming stripped 3 bases from V and 4 bases from J, with 15 bases between. Drawing the rest from reference TRBV18 and TRBJ2-5, the complete variable domain is NAGVMQNPRHLVRRRGQEARLRCSPMKGHSHVYWYRQLPEEGLKFMVYLQKENIIDESGMPKERFSAEFPKEGPSILRIQQVVRGDSAAYFCASSPLDGALETQYFGPGTRLLVL.

The chain carries TRBV5-1 and TRBJ2-2; D gene unclear. V lost 1 base and J 4 bases, leaving 5 bases between the germline ends. The CDR3 sequence is 13 residues long. Germline V gives CDR1 SGHRS, CDR2 YFSETQ. This CDR3 reads CASSLRATGELFF. For the CDR3, the DNA is TGCGCCAGCAGCTTGAGAGCCACCGGGGAGCTGTTTTTT.

This sequence joins TRBV6-4 and TRBJ2-6; no clear D gene. The ends were cut back, 7 bases at V and 0 bases at J, with 10 bases in the middle. The CDR3 extends over 15 amino acids. CDR1 and CDR2 (germline): MRHNA, SNTAGT. The CDR3 coding sequence is TGTGCCAGCAAGATCTGGGCCTCTGGGGCCAACGTCCTGACTTTC. Protein: CASKIWASGANVLTF.

The chain couples TRBV30 to TRBJ2-1, with D unresolved. The CDR3 is 10 amino acids. Germline-derived CDR1 and CDR2 are GTSNPN and SVGIG (reference sequence). Trimming left V 2 bases short and J 8 bases short, with 4 bases between. The CDR3 nucleotides are TGTGCCTGGAGTTCGTATGAGCAGTTCTTC. Its translation: CAWSSYEQFF.

This clone was observed a single time. The rearrangement joins TRBV9 to TRBJ2-3; 8 bases match TRBD1. The V segment lost 4 bases and the J segment 1 base; nucleotides outside the gene matches: 5. The germline CDR1 and CDR2 sequences are SGDLS and YYNGEE. CDR3 size: 15 residues. CDR3 in amino acids: CASSSRQGRTDTQYF. The CDR3 bases are TGTGCCAGCAGCTCAAGACAGGGGCGCACAGATACGCAGTATTTT.

This clone appeared a single time. The chain uses TRBV9 and TRBJ2-3, with 7 nucleotides matching TRBD1. Germline V CDR1 and CDR2: SGDLS, YYNGEE. The CDR3 spans 13 residues. Losses at the gene ends were 6 bases for V and 2 bases for J; bases not matched to a gene: 3. The CDR3: CASNGQATDTQYF. CDR3 DNA: TGTGCCAGCAATGGACAGGCCACAGATACGCAGTATTTT.

The V call is TRBV6-5, the J call TRBJ2-7; D gene ambiguous. Germline V lookup: CDR1 MNHEY, CDR2 SVGAGI. CDR3 length: 14 residues. Trimming left V 1 base short and J 3 bases short, with 10 bases between. CDR3 nucleotide sequence: TGTGCCAGCAGTTACTTCGGGCAAAACTACGAGCAGTACTTC. The encoded protein is CASSYFGQNYEQYF.

J is TRBJ2-1 and V is TRBV15; a weak D match, TRBD2 (6 bases). Germline assignment: CDR1 LNHNV and CDR2 YYDKDF (reference sequence). The CDR3 totals 15 residues. V was clipped by 1 base and J by 0 bases, with 7 bases between them. DNA of the CDR3: TGTGCCACCAGCAGAGTCGGGAGCTCCTACAATGAGCAGTTCTTC. The encoded protein is CATSRVGSSYNEQFF. Together with reference TRBV15 and TRBJ2-1, the CDR3 gives the full variable domain: DAMVIQNPRYQVTQFGKPVTLSCSQTLNHNVMYWYQQKSSQAPKLLFHYYDKDFNNEADTPDNFQSRRPNTSFCFLDIRSPGLGDTAMYLCATSRVGSSYNEQFFGPGTRLTVL.

V usage is TRBV4-1 and J usage is TRBJ2-6, with 8 nucleotides matching TRBD1. Trimming removed 1 base from V and 1 base from J; junction bases left unmatched: 6. The CDR3 loop spans 18 amino acids. The germline gives CDR1 MGHRA, CDR2 YSYEKL. The CDR3 region has the DNA TGCGCCAGCAGCCAAGTCGAAACAGGGGGATCTGGGGCCAACGTCCTGACTTTC. Amino acids: CASSQVETGGSGANVLTF.

Details on this clone: The same CDR3 also results from other DNA sequences found in this sample. The chain uses TRBV18 and TRBJ2-7; D perhaps matches TRBD2 (5 bases). The CDR3 is made up of 12 amino acids. Trimming removed 3 bases at V and 3 bases at J, with 6 bases between. In germline, CDR1 is KGHSH, CDR2 LQKENI. This CDR3 reads CASSPAGYEQYF. Written as DNA, the CDR3 is TGTGCCAGCTCACCCGCGGGCTACGAGCAGTACTTC.

Details on this clone: The same CDR3 also results from other DNA sequences found in this sample. This chain connects TRBV29-1 to TRBJ2-7, with D possibly TRBD2 on 7 matching bases. This CDR3 spans 12 amino acids. Deletions cut 3 bases from V and 5 bases from J, with 11 bases between. CDR1 and CDR2 from the germline V gene are SQVTM and ANQGSEA. Written as DNA, the CDR3 is TGCAGCGTTGATCGGGGGGCGGACGAGCAGTACTTC. Protein product: CSVDRGADEQYF.

As regards this clone: Within the sample, other DNA sequences also encode this same CDR3. The genes are TRBV30 and TRBJ1-2; D call uncertain. The germline V gene has CDR1 GTSNPN and CDR2 SVGIG (reference sequence). The CDR3 length is 12 residues. Trimming removed 4 bases at V and 1 base at J, with 7 bases between. The CDR3 sequence is CAWTRGNYGYTF. The CDR3 DNA reads as TGTGCCTGGACCCGCGGTAACTATGGCTACACCTTC.

The chain links TRBV27 to TRBJ1-1, with D unclear. Trimming removed 6 bases from V and 0 bases from J, with 17 bases in between. This CDR3 contains 16 residues. Germline CDR1 MNHEY, CDR2 SMNVEV (reference sequence). Here the CDR3 reads CASRGGGNRMNTEAFF. The CDR3 DNA reads as TGTGCCAGCAGGGGTGGAGGGAACAGAATGAACACTGAAGCTTTCTTT.

The chain joins TRBV5-1 to TRBJ2-1; 9 bases agree with TRBD2. Trimming at V came to 3 bases and at J to 7 bases, leaving 11 bases not matched to a gene. Germline values: CDR1 SGHRS, CDR2 YFSETQ. This CDR3 spans 16 amino acids. CDR3 residues: CASSSSSLAGSNEQFF. The CDR3 coding sequence is TGCGCCAGCAGCTCCTCGAGTCTAGCGGGAAGTAATGAGCAGTTCTTC.

The J gene is TRBJ1-1, the V gene TRBV4-2; D call uncertain. Germline CDR1 reads LGHNA; CDR2 reads YNFKEQ. The CDR3 length is 14 residues. V dropped 0 bases and J dropped 1 base, with 6 bases sitting between them. The CDR3: CASSQDWGNTEAFF. CDR3 nucleotides: TGTGCCAGCAGCCAAGATTGGGGGAACACTGAAGCTTTCTTT.

The rearrangement links TRBV28 to TRBJ2-7; TRBD1 aligns across 8 bases. Trimming removed 5 bases from V and 3 bases from J; junction bases left unmatched: 9. Germline loops: CDR1 MDHEN, CDR2 SYDVKM. The CDR3 runs 15 residues. In DNA, the CDR3 is TGTGCCAGCAGTCAACCGTGGACAGGGTACTACGAGCAGTACTTC. Amino acids: CASSQPWTGYYEQYF.

V usage is TRBV25-1 and J usage is TRBJ1-2; D unclear. CDR1 and CDR2 from the germline V gene are MGHDK and SYGVNS. V was clipped by 3 bases and J by 1 base, with 15 bases between them. This CDR3 contains 16 residues. CDR3 loop: CASSDSVTLGNYGYTF. In DNA form, the CDR3 reads TGTGCCAGCAGTGATTCAGTGACATTGGGTAACTATGGCTACACCTTC.

In regard to this clone: Other DNA sequences within the sample encode an identical CDR3. V and J are TRBV9 and TRBJ1-2; D perhaps matches TRBD1 (5 bases). The V end was cut by 3 bases, the J end by 4 bases, with 10 bases between. This CDR3 comprises 13 residues. The germline V gene encodes CDR1 SGDLS and CDR2 YYNGEE. Here the CDR3 DNA reads TGTGCCAGCAGCGCCGGGGGTGGCTATGGCTACACCTTC. This codes for CASSAGGGYGYTF.

The chain couples TRBV7-9 to TRBJ2-1; D may match TRBD1 or TRBD2 (5 bases each). CDR3 length: 18 amino acids. V was shortened by 5 bases and J by 5 bases, with 25 bases between the two germline ends. Germline V lookup: CDR1 SEHNR, CDR2 FQNEAQ (reference sequence). CDR3 sequence: CASSQRRQRAANNNEQFF. CDR3 bases: TGTGCCAGCAGCCAACGGCGACAGAGGGCCGCTAATAACAATGAGCAGTTCTTC.

The chain has TRBV7-9 and TRBJ2-3, with D maybe TRBD1 (7 bases). The V gene lost 6 bases and the J gene lost 0 bases, with 16 bases spanning the gap. The CDR3 has 16 residues. Germline V CDR1 and CDR2: SEHNR, FQNEAQ (reference sequence). The CDR3 region has the DNA TGTGCCAGCAGGCGGGACAGACATGAAAGCACAGATACGCAGTATTTT. It specifies CASRRDRHESTDTQYF.

The chain is built from TRBV25-1 and TRBJ1-4; 9 nucleotides match TRBD1. The CDR3 length is 17 residues. Germline V CDR1 and CDR2: MGHDK, SYGVNS. The junction had 3 bases not matched to a gene; V was cut back by 1 base and J by 0 bases. CDR3 bases: TGTGCCAGCAGTGAATCCGGGACAGGGACAACTAATGAAAAACTGTTTTTT. Its protein is CASSESGTGTTNEKLFF.

V and J are TRBV11-2 and TRBJ2-2, with 12 bases aligning to TRBD2. The J segment lost 5 bases and the V segment lost 8 bases, leaving 3 bases of the junction unmatched. Germline V CDR1 and CDR2: SGHAT, FQNNGV. The CDR3 length is 14 residues. The CDR3 region is CASRTSGITGELFF. The CDR3 coding sequence is TGTGCCAGCCGGACTAGCGGGATAACCGGGGAGCTGTTTTTT.

CDR3 in DNA: TGTGCCTGGAGTGTATCGCGGGGAGGTTACAATGAGCAGTTCTTC. Translating it yields CAWSVSRGGYNEQFF. The chain couples TRBV30 to TRBJ2-1, with a weak D call TRBD2 (6 bases). Trimming shortened V by 0 bases and J by 4 bases, and 13 bases separated the two germline ends. CDR3 length: 15 amino acids. Germline assignment: CDR1 GTSNPN and CDR2 SVGIG (reference sequence).

In this sample, this clone turned up once. This sequence joins TRBV7-6 and TRBJ1-3; D may be TRBD1 (6 bases). CDR1 is SGHVS, CDR2 FNYEAQ, per germline. Trimming removed 1 base from V and 4 bases from J, with 11 bases in between. CDR3 length: 15 residues. The CDR3 loop reads CASSLVAGAGNTIYF. The CDR3 DNA follows: TGTGCCAGCAGCTTAGTGGCAGGGGCGGGAAACACCATATATTTT.